These 11 T cell receptor beta chains were all obtained from the same sample, sequenced in a study of T cell repertoires in ileal Crohn's disease. The assay was immunoSEQ multiplex PCR, and TCRdb's table has in-frame clones only and misses some. The data hold about 5,800 clones, with 95% observed a single time. What was sequenced was ileal tissue. These receptors were obtained from an adult with Crohn's disease.

V is TRBV5-4 and J is TRBJ2-7; 8 nucleotides line up with TRBD2. After removal of 4 bases from V and 3 bases from J, the junction contained 12 bases not matched to a gene. Germline-derived CDR1 and CDR2 are SGHNT and YYREEE (reference sequence). The CDR3 sequence is 16 residues long. The CDR3 sequence: CASSQQGGGRFYEQYF. CDR3 coding DNA: TGTGCCAGCAGCCAGCAAGGCGGGGGGCGATTCTACGAGCAGTACTTC.

The chain carries TRBV5-6 and TRBJ2-5; 8 positions match TRBD1. V dropped 1 base and J dropped 0; count of bases not matched to a gene: 8. The CDR3 consists of 17 residues. Germline loops: CDR1 SGHDT, CDR2 YYEEEE. This CDR3 is CASSLYGQGAYQETQYF. CDR3 DNA sequence: TGTGCCAGCAGCTTGTACGGGCAGGGGGCCTACCAAGAGACCCAGTACTTC.

The chain employs TRBV7-9 and TRBJ2-3; the match to TRBD1 covers 11 bases. The CDR3 totals 16 residues. Germline loops: CDR1 SEHNR, CDR2 FQNEAQ (reference sequence). The V gene end was trimmed by 3 bases and the J gene end by 6 bases; junction bases not matched to a gene: 8. In DNA form, the CDR3 reads TGTGCCAGCAGCTTGGGGGACAGGGGGGAGATGGATACGCAGTATTTT. Translating gives CASSLGDRGEMDTQYF.

V and J are TRBV5-1 and TRBJ1-1; no definite D call. Germline values: CDR1 SGHRS, CDR2 YFSETQ. The CDR3 contains 13 residues. V lost 2 bases and J lost 4, with 9 bases in between. CDR3 amino acids: CASSFETGTEAFF. The CDR3 nucleotides are TGCGCCAGCAGCTTTGAGACGGGCACTGAAGCTTTCTTT.

This clone was seen a single time. J is TRBJ2-7 and V is TRBV7-2, with D uncertain. This CDR3 comprises 14 residues. Trimming left V 5 bases short and J 4 bases short, with 15 bases between. CDR1 and CDR2 from the germline V gene are SGHTA and FQGNSA. CDR3 in DNA: TGTGCCAGCAGCGCTTCGCGGTATTCATACGAGCAGTACGTC. This codes for CASSASRYSYEQYV.

The rearrangement uses TRBV9 and TRBJ1-6, with D hard to call. This CDR3 spans 14 amino acids. V lost 4 bases to trimming and J lost 5 bases, with 10 bases between them. Germline V CDR1 and CDR2: SGDLS, YYNGEE. The CDR3 region has the DNA TGTGCCAGCAGCCAAAGTCGGGATAATTCACCCCTCCACTTT. As protein: CASSQSRDNSPLHF.

The chain recombines TRBV27 with TRBJ2-1, with D possibly matching TRBD1 (5 bases). This CDR3 contains 13 residues. Trimming removed 5 bases at V and 10 bases at J, with 15 bases between. The germline V gene encodes CDR1 MNHEY and CDR2 SMNVEV (reference sequence). Written as DNA, the CDR3 is TGTGCCAGCAGTGAACCAGGGTCGTACGAGCAGTTCTTC. Encoded protein: CASSEPGSYEQFF.

CDR3 sequence (DNA): TGTGCCAGCAGTCCCCGGGGGGCCACAGATACGCAGTATTTT. Protein: CASSPRGATDTQYF. The chain carries TRBV6-6 and TRBJ2-3; a weak D match, TRBD2 (7 bases). From germline, CDR1 is MNHNY and CDR2 SVGAGI (reference sequence). The ends were cut back, 5 bases at V and 2 bases at J, with 11 bases in the middle. The CDR3 runs to 14 residues.

The chain has TRBV30 and TRBJ2-1; TRBD2 agrees at 7 bases. CDR1 GTSNPN and CDR2 SVGIG come from the germline V gene (reference sequence). The CDR3 runs 15 residues. V lost 1 base and J lost 5; bases outside the gene matches: 8. The CDR3 DNA reads as TGTGCCTGGAGTGGACTTAGCGGGCCCAACAATGAGCAGTTCTTC. The encoded protein is CAWSGLSGPNNEQFF.

This sequence joins TRBV11-1 and TRBJ2-2; D perhaps matches TRBD2 (6 bases). The V end was cut by 3 bases, the J end by 0 bases, with 14 bases between. The CDR3 length is 17 residues. The germline V gene encodes CDR1 SGHAT and CDR2 FQDESV (reference sequence). Here the CDR3 DNA reads TGTGCCAGCAGCTTTAGACTCGCGGGGTCGAACACCGGGGAGCTGTTTTTT. It translates to CASSFRLAGSNTGELFF.

This sequence joins TRBV4-1 and TRBJ1-4; TRBD1 aligns across 7 bases. The length of the CDR3 is 14 residues. Germline-derived CDR1 and CDR2 are MGHRA and YSYEKL. With 2 bases clipped from V and 8 bases from J, the junction kept 5 bases outside the gene matches. DNA of the CDR3: TGCGCCAGCAGCCAAAGGGACAGCCTCGAAAAACTGTTTTTT. Amino acids: CASSQRDSLEKLFF.